This T cell receptor beta chain came from a study of identical twins. Study conclusions and caveats: Invariant T cells like MAIT and iNKT could partly confound the zero-insertion analyses.

The CDR3 has 15 amino acids. Trimming took 6 bases from V and 0 from J, leaving 11 bases between them. Germline CDR1 MDHEN, CDR2 SYDVKM. MiXCR, applied by TCRdb to the 5' RACE reads, yields one record per CDR3 protein. This table has approximately 600,000 distinct CDR3 sequences, 9.6% appearing once. With regard to this clonotype: Its antigen is not identified.

This same sample was also taken into another study, of yellow fever vaccine responses in identical twins.

The specimen sequenced was PBMCs. This TCR was sampled from a woman younger than 30 in good health. The rearrangement links TRBV28 to TRBJ2-2, with D maybe TRBD1 (5 bases). The CDR3 bases are TGTGCCAGCAGCTCCAGGGCTACGAACACCGGGGAGCTGTTTTTT. The encoded protein is CASSSRATNTGELFF.